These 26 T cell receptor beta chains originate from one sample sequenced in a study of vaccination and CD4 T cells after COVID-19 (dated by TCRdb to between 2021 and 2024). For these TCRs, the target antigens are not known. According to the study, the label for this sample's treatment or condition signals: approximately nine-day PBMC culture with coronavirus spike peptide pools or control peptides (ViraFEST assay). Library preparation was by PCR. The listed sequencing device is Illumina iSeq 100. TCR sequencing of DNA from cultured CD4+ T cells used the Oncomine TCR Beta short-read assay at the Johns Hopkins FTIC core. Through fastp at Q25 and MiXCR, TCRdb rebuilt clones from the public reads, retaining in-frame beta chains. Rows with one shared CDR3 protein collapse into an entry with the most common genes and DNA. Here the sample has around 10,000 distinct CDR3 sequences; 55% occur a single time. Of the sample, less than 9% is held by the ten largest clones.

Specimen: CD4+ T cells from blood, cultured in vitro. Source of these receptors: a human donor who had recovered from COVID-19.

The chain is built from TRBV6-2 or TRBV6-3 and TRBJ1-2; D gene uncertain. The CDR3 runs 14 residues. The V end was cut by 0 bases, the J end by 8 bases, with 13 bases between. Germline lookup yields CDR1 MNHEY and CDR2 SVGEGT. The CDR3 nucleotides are TGTGCCAGCAGTTACTCTGGCAGCCTCGGAGGCTACACCTTC. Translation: CASSYSGSLGGYTF.

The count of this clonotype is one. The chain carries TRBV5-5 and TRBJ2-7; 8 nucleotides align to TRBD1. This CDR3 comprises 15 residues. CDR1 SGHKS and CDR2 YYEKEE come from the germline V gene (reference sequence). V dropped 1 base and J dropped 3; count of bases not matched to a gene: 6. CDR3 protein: CASSLTTGAHYEQYF. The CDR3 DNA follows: TGTGCCAGCAGCTTGACGACAGGGGCCCACTACGAGCAGTACTTC. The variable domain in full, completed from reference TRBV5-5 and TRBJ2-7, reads DAGVTQSPTHLIKTRGQQVTLRCSPISGHKSVSWYQQVLGQGPQFIFQYYEKEERGRGNFPDRFSARQFPNYSSELNVNALLLGDSALYLCASSLTTGAHYEQYFGPGTRLTVT.

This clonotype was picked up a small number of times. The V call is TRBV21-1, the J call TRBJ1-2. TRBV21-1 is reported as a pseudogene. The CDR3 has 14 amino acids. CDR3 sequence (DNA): TGTGCCAGCAGCAAAAGGTGGAGGGGCCCCACCGGGGCCTTC. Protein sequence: CASSKRWRGPTGAF.

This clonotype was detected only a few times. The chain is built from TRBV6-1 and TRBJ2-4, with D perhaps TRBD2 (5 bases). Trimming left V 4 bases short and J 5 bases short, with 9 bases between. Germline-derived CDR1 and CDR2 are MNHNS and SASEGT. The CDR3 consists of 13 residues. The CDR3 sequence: CASSAGLENIQYF. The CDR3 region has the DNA TGTGCCAGCAGTGCAGGACTGGAAAACATTCAGTACTTC.

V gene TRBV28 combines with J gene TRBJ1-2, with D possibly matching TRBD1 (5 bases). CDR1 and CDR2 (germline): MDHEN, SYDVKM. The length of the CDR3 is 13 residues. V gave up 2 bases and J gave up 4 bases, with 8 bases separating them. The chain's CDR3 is CASSLGRVYGYTF. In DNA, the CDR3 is TGTGCCAGCAGTTTAGGCAGGGTCTATGGCTACACCTTC.

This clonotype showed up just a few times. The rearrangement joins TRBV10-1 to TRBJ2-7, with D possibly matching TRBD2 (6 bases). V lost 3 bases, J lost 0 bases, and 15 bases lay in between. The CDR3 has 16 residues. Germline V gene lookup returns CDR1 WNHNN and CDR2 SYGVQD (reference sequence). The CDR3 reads CASSDYGRMSSYEQYF. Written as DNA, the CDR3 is TGCGCCAGCAGTGATTATGGGAGGATGAGCTCCTACGAGCAGTACTTC.

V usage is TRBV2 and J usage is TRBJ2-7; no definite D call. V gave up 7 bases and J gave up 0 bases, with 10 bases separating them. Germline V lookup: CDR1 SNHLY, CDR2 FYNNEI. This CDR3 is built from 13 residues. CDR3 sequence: CASNLGNSYEQYF. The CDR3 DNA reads TGTGCCAGCAATCTGGGGAACTCCTACGAGCAGTACTTC. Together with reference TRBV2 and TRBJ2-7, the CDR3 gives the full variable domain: EPEVTQTPSHQVTQMGQEVILRCVPISNHLYFYWYRQILGQKVEFLVSFYNNEISEKSEIFDDQFSVERPDGSNFTLKIRSTKLEDSAMYFCASNLGNSYEQYFGPGTRLTVT.

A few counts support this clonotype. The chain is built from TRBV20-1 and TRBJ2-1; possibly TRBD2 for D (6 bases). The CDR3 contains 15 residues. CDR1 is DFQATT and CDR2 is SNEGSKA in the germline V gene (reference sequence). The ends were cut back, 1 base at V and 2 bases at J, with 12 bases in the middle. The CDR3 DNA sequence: TGCAGTGCTAGAGCCGGCGGGATCGCCTACAATGAGCAGTTCTTC. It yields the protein CSARAGGIAYNEQFF.

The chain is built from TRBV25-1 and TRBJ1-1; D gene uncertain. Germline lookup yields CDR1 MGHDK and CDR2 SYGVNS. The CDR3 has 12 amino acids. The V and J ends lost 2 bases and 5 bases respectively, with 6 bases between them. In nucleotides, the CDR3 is TGTGCCAGCAGTGAAGTCGGGACTGAAGCTTTCTTT. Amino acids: CASSEVGTEAFF.

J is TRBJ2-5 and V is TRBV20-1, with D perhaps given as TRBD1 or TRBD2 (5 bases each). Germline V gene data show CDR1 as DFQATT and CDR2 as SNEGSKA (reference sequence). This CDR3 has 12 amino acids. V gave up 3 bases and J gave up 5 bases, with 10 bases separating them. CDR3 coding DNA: TGCAGTGCTAGCCAGGGCGGGGAGACCCAGTACTTC. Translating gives CSASQGGETQYF.

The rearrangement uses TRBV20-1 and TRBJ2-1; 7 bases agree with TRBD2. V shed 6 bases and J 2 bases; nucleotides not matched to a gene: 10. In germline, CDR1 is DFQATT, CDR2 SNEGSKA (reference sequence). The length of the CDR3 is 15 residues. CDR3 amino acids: CSAGQPSGTYNEQFF. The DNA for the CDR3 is TGCAGTGCCGGACAACCTAGCGGTACCTACAATGAGCAGTTCTTC.

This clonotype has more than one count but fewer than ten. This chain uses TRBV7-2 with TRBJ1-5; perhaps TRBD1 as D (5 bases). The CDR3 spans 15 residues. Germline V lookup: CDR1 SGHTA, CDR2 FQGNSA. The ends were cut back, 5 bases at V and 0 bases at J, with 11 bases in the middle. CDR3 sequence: CASSPTANSNQPQHF. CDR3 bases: TGTGCCAGCAGCCCGACAGCAAATAGCAATCAGCCCCAGCATTTT. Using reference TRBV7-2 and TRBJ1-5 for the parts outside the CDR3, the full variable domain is GAGVSQSPSNKVTEKGKDVELRCDPISGHTALYWYRQSLGQGLEFLIYFQGNSAPDKSGLPSDRFSAERTGGSVSTLTIQRTQQEDSAVYLCASSPTANSNQPQHFGDGTRLSIL.

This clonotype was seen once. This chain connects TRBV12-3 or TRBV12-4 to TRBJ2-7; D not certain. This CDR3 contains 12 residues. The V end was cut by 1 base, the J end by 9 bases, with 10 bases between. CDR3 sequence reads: CASSLEGAWQYF. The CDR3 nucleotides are TGTGCCAGCAGTTTAGAGGGTGCCTGGCAGTACTTC.

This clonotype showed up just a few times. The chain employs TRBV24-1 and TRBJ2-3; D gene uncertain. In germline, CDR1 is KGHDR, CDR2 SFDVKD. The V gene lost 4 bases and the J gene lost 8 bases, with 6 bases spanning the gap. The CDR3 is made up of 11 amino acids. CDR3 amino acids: CATSELRTQYF. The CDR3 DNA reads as TGTGCCACCAGTGAGCTCCGTACGCAGTATTTT.

CDR3 in DNA: TGTGCCAGCAGCGTAGTAACAGGGAAGGCTTTCTTT. Amino acids: CASSVVTGKAFF. The chain uses TRBV9 and TRBJ1-1; D is perhaps TRBD1 (6 bases). The CDR3 extends over 12 amino acids. The V end lost 0 bases, the J end lost 11 bases, and 11 bases lay between the germline ends. Germline V CDR1 and CDR2: SGDLS, YYNGEE.

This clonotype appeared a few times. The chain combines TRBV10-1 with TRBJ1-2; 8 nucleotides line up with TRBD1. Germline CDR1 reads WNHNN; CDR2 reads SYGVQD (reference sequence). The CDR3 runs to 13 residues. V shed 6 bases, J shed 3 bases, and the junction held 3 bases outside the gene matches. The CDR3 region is CASSGQGDYGYTF. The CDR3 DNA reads TGCGCCAGCAGCGGACAGGGCGACTATGGCTACACCTTC.

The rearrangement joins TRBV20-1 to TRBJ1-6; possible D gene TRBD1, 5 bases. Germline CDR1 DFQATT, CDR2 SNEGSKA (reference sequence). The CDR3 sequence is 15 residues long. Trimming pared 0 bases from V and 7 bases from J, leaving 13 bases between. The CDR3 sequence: CSARESQGRNSPLHF. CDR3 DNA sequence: TGCAGTGCTAGAGAATCTCAGGGACGAAATTCACCCCTCCACTTT.

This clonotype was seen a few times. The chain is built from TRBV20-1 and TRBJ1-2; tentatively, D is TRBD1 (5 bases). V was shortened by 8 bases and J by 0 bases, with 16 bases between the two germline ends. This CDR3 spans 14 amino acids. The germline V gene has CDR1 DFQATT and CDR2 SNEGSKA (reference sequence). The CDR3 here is CSTPGGTANYGYTF. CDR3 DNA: TGCAGTACTCCCGGGGGAACGGCTAACTATGGCTACACCTTC.

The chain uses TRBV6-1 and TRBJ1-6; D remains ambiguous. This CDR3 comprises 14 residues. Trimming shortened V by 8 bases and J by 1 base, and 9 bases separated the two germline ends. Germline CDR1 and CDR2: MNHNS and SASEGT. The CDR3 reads CASGSGSYNSPLHF. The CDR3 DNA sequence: TGTGCCAGCGGATCTGGGTCCTATAATTCACCCCTCCACTTT.

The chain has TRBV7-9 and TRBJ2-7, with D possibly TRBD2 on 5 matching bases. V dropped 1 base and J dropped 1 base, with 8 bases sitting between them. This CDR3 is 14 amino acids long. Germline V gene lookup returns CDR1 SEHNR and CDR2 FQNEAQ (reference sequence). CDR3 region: CASSLVASSYEQYF. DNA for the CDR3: TGTGCCAGCAGCTTAGTAGCGTCTTCCTACGAGCAGTACTTC.

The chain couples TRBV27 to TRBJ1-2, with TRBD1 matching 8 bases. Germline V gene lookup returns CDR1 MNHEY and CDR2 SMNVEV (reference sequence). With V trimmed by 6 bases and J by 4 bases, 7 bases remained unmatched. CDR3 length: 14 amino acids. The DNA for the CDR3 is TGTGCCAGCAGGCAGGGGGCGGGAAGCTATGGCTACACCTTC. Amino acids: CASRQGAGSYGYTF.

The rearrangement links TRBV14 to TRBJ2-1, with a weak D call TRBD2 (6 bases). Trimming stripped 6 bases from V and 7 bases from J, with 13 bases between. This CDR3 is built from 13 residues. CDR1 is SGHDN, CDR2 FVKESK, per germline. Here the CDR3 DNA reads TGTGCCAGCAGGTCGGGAGCCGGGAATGAGCAGTTCTTC. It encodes CASRSGAGNEQFF.

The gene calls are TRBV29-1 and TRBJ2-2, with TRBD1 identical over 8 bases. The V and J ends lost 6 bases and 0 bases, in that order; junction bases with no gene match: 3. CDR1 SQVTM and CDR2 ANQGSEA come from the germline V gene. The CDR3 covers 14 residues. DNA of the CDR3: TGCAGCGTAAGGGGACAGGCGAACACCGGGGAGCTGTTTTTT. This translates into CSVRGQANTGELFF.

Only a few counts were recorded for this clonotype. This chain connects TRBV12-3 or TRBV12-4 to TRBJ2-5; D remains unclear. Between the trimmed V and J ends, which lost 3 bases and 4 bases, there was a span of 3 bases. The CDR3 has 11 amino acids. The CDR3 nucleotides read TGTGCCAGCAGTTTGCGAGAGACCCAGTACTTC. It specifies CASSLRETQYF.

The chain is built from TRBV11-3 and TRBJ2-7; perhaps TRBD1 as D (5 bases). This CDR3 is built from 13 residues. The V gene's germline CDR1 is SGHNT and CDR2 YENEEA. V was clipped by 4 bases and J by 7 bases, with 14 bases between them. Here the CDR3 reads CASSSGRRQEQYF. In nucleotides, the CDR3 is TGTGCCAGCAGCTCCGGTCGGAGACAGGAGCAGTACTTC.

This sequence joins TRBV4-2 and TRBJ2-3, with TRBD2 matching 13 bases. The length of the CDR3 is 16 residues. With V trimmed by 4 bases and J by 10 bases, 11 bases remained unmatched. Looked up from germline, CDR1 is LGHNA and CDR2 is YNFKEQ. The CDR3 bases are TGTGCCAGCAGCCCCCGGACTAGCGGGAGAGAGGGGTCGCAGTATTTT. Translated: CASSPRTSGREGSQYF.